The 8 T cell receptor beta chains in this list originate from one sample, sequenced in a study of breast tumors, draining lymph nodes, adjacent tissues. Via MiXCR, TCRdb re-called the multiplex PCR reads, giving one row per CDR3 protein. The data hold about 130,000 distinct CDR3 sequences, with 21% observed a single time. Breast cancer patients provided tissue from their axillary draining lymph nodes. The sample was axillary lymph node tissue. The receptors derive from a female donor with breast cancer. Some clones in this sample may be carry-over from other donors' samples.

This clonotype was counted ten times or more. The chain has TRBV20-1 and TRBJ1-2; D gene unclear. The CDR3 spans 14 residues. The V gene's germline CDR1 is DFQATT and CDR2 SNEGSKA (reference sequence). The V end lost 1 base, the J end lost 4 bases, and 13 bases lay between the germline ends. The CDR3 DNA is TGCAGTGCTAGAGTCAAGGGATTGGGCTATGGCTACACCTTC. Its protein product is CSARVKGLGYGYTF.

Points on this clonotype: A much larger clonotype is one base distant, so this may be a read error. The CDR3 sequence is CASSADSWGIQPQHF. CDR3 bases: TGTGCCAGCAGTGCGGACTCTTGGGGCATTCAGCCCCAGCATTTT. This chain uses TRBV9 with TRBJ1-5; tentative D call: TRBD1 (5 bases). Germline V CDR1 and CDR2: SGDLS, YYNGEE. The V and J ends lost 5 bases and 6 bases respectively, with 18 bases between them. This CDR3 contains 15 residues.

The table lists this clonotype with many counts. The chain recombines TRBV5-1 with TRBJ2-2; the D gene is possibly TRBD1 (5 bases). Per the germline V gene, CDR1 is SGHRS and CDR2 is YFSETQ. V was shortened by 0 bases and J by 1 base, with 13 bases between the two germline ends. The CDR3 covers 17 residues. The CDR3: CASSLVLQGVNTGELFF. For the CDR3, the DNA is TGCGCCAGCAGCTTGGTACTTCAGGGTGTGAACACCGGGGAGCTGTTTTTT.

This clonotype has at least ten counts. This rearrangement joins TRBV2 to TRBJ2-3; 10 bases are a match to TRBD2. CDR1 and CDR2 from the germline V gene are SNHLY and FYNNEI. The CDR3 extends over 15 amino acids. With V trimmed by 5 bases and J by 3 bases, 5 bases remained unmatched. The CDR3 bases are TGTGCCAGCAGTACTAGCGGGATGGTAACAGATACGCAGTATTTT. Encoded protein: CASSTSGMVTDTQYF.

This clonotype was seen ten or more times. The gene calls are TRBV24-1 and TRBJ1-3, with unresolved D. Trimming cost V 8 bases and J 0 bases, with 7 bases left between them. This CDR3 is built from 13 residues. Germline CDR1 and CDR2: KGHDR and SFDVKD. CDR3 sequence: CATNKDSGNTIYF. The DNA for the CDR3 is TGTGCCACCAACAAGGACTCTGGAAACACCATATATTTT.

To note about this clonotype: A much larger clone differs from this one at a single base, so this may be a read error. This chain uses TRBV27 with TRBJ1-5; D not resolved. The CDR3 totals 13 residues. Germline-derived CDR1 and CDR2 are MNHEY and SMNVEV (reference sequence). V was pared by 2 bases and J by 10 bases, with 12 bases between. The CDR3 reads CASSLESGHPQHF. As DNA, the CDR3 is TGTGCCAGCAGTTTAGAGAGCGGGCATCCCCAGCATTTT.

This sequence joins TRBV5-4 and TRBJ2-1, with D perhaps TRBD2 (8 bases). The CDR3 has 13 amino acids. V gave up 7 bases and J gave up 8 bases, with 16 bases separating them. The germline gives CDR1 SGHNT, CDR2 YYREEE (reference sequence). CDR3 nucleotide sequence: TGTGCCAGCTCGGGGGGGCAGGGGGATGAGCAGTTCTTC. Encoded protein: CASSGGQGDEQFF.

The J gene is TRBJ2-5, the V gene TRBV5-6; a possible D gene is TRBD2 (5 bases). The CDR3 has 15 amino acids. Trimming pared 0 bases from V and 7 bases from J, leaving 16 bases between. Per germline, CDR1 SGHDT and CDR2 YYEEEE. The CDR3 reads CASSLETDGERTQYF. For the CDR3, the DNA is TGTGCCAGCAGCTTGGAAACGGACGGGGAGAGGACCCAGTACTTC.